The 6 T cell receptor beta chains reported below all come from one sample, sequenced in a study of blood T cell repertoires in COVID-19 (dated by TCRdb to 2020 to 2021). Library generation was performed with the immunoSEQ multiplex PCR assay. TCRdb provides this immuneACCESS table in a form limited to in-frame rearrangements. Some clones are lacking; in checked studies, under half of them reflect an unresolved V gene, and why the rest are absent is not known. The sample records 50,000 to 65,000 clones, 90% to 95% of which are singletons. The top ten clonotypes cover roughly 4.2% of the sample. Sequenced material: peripheral blood. The receptors were gathered from a man between 45 and 60 years old with active COVID-19.

The chain joins TRBV18 to TRBJ2-7, with 11 bases matching TRBD1. There are 14 residues in the CDR3. Germline V lookup: CDR1 KGHSH, CDR2 LQKENI. Trimming took 6 bases from V and 3 from J; bases not matched to a gene: 4. CDR3 nucleotides: TGTGCCAGCTCTGCCGGGACAGGGGGCTACGAGCAGTACTTC. This sequence encodes CASSAGTGGYEQYF.

The chain employs TRBV6-6 and TRBJ1-1; tentative D call: TRBD1 (5 bases). Deletions cut 6 bases from V and 3 bases from J, with 17 bases between. Germline V gives CDR1 MNHNY, CDR2 SVGAGI (reference sequence). CDR3 size: 15 residues. CDR3 coding DNA: TGTGCCAGCAGGCCCCCACAGGTTCTGCACACTGAAGCTTTCTTT. Translated, it gives CASRPPQVLHTEAFF.

This chain uses TRBV7-8 with TRBJ2-3; 11 positions agree with TRBD2. The CDR3 has 18 residues. Germline assignment: CDR1 SGHVS and CDR2 FQNEAQ. The trim removed 3 bases at V and 0 bases at J, leaving 8 bases unmatched. The CDR3: CASSFGLAGTASTDTQYF. CDR3 in DNA: TGTGCCAGCAGCTTTGGACTAGCGGGTACCGCTAGCACAGATACGCAGTATTTT.

The rearrangement joins TRBV30 to TRBJ2-5, with D possibly matching TRBD1 (6 bases). The CDR3 covers 11 residues. V lost 0 bases to trimming and J lost 7 bases, with 6 bases between them. Germline assignment: CDR1 GTSNPN and CDR2 SVGIG (reference sequence). The CDR3 spells CAWSVQGTQYF. The CDR3 nucleotides are TGTGCCTGGAGTGTACAGGGGACCCAGTACTTC.

The chain has TRBV10-3 and TRBJ1-5; the D gene is possibly TRBD1 (5 bases). V was trimmed by 6 bases and J by 4 bases, leaving 10 bases between them. This CDR3 has 13 amino acids. The germline V gene encodes CDR1 ENHRY and CDR2 SYGVKD. The CDR3, as DNA: TGTGCCATCAGCGACAGACGAAATCAGCCCCAGCATTTT. It translates to CAISDRRNQPQHF.

This chain links TRBV6-2 or TRBV6-3 with TRBJ2-2, with D possibly being TRBD2 (5 bases). The V end lost 4 bases, the J end lost 1 base, and 13 bases lay between the germline ends. Germline V gives CDR1 MNHEY, CDR2 SVGEGT. The CDR3 has 16 amino acids. The CDR3 loop is CASSFLAGWNTGELFF. CDR3 in DNA: TGTGCCAGCAGTTTCCTCGCGGGTTGGAACACCGGGGAGCTGTTTTTT.